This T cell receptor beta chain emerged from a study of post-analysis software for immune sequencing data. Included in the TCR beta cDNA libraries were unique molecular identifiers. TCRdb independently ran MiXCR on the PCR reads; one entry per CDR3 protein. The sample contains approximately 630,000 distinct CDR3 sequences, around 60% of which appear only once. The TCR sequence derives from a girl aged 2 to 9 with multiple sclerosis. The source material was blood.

This chain's CDR3 is CASSAEAPYQPQHF. The CDR3 DNA reads TGTGCCAGCAGCGCAGAGGCCCCCTATCAGCCCCAGCATTTT. This chain connects TRBV9 to TRBJ1-5, with D unclear. CDR3 size: 14 residues. V lost 3 bases and J 5 bases, leaving 12 bases between the germline ends. Germline V lookup: CDR1 SGDLS, CDR2 YYNGEE.